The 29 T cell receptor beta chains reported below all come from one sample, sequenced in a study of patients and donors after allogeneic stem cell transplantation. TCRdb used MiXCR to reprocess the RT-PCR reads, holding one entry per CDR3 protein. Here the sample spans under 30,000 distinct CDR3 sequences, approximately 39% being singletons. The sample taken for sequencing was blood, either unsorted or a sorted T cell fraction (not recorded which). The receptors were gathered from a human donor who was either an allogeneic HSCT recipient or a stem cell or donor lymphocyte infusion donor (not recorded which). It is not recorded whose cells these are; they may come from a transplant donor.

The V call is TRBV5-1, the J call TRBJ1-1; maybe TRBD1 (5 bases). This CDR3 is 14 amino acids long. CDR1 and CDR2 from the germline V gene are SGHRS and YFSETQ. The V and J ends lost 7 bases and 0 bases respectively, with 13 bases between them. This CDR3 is CASGGGRMNTEAFF. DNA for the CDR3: TGCGCCAGCGGGGGAGGCAGAATGAACACTGAAGCTTTCTTT.

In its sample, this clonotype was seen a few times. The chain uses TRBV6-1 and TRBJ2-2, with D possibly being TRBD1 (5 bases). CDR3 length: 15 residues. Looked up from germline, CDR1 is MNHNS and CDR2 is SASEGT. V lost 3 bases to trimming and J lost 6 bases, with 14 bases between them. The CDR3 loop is CASSDSIGVPGELFF. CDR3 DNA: TGTGCCAGCAGTGACTCCATAGGGGTTCCCGGGGAGCTGTTTTTT.

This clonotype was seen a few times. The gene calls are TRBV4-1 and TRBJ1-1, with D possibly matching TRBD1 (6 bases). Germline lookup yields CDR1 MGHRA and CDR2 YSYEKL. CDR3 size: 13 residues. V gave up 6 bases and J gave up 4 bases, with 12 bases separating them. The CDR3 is CASRQQGGTEAFF. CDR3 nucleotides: TGCGCCAGCAGACAACAGGGAGGCACTGAAGCTTTCTTT.

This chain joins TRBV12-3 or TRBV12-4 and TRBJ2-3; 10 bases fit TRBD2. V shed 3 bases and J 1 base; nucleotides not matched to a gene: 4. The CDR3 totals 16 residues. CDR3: CASSFGLAGGTDTQYF. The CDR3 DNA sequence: TGTGCCAGCAGTTTCGGGCTAGCGGGGGGCACAGATACGCAGTATTTT.

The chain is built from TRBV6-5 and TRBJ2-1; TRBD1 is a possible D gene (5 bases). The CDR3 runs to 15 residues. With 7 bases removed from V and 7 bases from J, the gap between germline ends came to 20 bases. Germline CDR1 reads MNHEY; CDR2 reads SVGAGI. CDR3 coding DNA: TGTGCCAGCAATCAGGGAAGTTCAGGCCAAAATGAGCAGTTCTTC. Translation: CASNQGSSGQNEQFF.

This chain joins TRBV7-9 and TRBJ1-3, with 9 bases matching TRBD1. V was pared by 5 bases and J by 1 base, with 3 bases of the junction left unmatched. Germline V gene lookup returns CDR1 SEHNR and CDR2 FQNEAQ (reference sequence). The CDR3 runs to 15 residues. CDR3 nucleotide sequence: TGTGCCAGCAGCCGGGACAGGGAATCTGGAAACACCATATATTTT. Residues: CASSRDRESGNTIYF.

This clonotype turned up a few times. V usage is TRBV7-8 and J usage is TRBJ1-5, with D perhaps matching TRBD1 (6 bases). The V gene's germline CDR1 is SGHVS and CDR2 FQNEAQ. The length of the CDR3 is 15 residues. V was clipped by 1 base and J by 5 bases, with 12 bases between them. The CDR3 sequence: CASSLVGTPHQPQHF. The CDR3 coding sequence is TGTGCCAGCAGCTTAGTCGGGACACCCCATCAGCCCCAGCATTTT. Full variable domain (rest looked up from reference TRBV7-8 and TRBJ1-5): GAGVSQSPRYKVAKRGQDVALRCDPISGHVSLFWYQQALGQGPEFLTYFQNEAQLDKSGLPSDRFFAERPEGSVSTLKIQRTQQEDSAVYLCASSLVGTPHQPQHFGDGTRLSIL.

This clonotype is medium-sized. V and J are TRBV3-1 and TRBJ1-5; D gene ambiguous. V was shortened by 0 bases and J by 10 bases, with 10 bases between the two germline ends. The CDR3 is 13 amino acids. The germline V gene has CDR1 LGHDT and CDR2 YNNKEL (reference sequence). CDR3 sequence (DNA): TGTGCCAGCAGCCAAGAACAGCTCTCCCCCCAGCATTTT. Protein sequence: CASSQEQLSPQHF.

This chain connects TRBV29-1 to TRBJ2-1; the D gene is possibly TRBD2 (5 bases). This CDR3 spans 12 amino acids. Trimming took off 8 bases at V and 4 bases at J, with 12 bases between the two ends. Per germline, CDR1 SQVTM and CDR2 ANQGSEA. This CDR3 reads CSHERQYNEQFF. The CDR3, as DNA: TGCAGCCATGAGCGGCAATACAATGAGCAGTTCTTC.

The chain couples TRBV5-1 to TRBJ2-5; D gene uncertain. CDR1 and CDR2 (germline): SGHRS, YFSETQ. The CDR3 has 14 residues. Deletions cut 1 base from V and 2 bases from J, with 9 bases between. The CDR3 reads CASSLPKSQETQYF. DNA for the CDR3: TGCGCCAGCAGCTTGCCTAAATCACAAGAGACCCAGTACTTC.

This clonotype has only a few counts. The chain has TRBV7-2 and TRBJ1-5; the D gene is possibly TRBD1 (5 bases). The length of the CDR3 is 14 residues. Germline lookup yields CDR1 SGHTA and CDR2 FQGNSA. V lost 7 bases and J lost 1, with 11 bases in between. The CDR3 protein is CASTLWGSNQPQHF. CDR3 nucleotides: TGTGCCAGCACCCTTTGGGGGAGCAATCAGCCCCAGCATTTT.

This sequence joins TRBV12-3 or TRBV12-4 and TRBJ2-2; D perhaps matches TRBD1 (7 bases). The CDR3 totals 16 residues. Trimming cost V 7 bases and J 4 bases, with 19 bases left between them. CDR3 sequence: CASIRGGGRSTGELFF. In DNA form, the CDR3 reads TGTGCCAGCATCCGAGGAGGGGGCAGAAGCACCGGGGAGCTGTTTTTT.

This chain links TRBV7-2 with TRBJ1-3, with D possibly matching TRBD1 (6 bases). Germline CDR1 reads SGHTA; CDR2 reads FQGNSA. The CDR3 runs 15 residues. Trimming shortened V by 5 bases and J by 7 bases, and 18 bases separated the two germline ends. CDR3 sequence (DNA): TGTGCCAGCAGCCCCCAGACAGGAAGAGGGAACACCATATATTTT. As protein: CASSPQTGRGNTIYF.

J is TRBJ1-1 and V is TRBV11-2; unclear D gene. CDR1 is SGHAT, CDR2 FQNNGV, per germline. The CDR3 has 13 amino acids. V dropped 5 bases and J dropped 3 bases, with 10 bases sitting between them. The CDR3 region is CASSQVLHTEAFF. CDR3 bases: TGTGCCAGCAGCCAGGTCCTACACACTGAAGCTTTCTTT.

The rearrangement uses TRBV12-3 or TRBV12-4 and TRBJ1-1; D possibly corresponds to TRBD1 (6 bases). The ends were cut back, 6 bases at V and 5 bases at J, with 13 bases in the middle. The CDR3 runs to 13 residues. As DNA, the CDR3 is TGTGCCAGCAGAGACAGGCGCTTGACTGAAGCTTTCTTT. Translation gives CASRDRRLTEAFF.

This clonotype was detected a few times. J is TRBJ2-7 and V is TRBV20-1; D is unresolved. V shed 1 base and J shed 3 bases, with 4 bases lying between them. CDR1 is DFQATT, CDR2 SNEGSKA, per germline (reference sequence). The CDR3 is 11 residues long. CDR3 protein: CSARGGYEQYF. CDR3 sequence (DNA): TGCAGTGCTAGAGGGGGCTACGAGCAGTACTTC.

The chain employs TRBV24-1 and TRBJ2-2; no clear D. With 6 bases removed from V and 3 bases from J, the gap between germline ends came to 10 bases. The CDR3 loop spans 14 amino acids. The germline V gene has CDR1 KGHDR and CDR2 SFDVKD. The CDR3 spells CATSPAGYTGELFF. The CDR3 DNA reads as TGTGCCACCAGTCCGGCAGGCTACACCGGGGAGCTGTTTTTT.

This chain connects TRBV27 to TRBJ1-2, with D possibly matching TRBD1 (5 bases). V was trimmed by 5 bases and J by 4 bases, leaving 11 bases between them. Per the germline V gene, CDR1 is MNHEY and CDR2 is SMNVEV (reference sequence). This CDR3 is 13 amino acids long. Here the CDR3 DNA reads TGTGCCAGCAGTCCTGACAGAAGCTATGGCTACACCTTC. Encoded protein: CASSPDRSYGYTF.

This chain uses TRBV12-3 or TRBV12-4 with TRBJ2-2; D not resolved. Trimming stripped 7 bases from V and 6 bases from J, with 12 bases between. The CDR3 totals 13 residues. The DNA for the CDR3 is TGTGCCAGCACCGCCCGAGGCCCCGGGGAGCTGTTTTTT. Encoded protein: CASTARGPGELFF.

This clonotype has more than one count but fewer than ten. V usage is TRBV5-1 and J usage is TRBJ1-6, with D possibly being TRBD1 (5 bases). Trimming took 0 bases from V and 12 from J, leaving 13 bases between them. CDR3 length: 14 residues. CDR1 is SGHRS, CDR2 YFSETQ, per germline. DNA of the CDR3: TGCGCCAGCAGCTTGGCGGGACGTACCCTACCCCTCCACTTT. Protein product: CASSLAGRTLPLHF. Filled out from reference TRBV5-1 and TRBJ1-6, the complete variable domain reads KAGVTQTPRYLIKTRGQQVTLSCSPISGHRSVSWYQQTPGQGLQFLFEYFSETQRNKGNFPGRFSGRQFSNSRSEMNVSTLELGDSALYLCASSLAGRTLPLHFGNGTRLTVT.

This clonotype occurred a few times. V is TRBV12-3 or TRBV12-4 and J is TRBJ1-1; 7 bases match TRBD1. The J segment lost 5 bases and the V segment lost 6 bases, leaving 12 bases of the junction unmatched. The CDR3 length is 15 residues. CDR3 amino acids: CASSREGTGVTEAFF. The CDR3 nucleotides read TGTGCCAGCAGCCGAGAAGGTACAGGGGTGACTGAAGCTTTCTTT.

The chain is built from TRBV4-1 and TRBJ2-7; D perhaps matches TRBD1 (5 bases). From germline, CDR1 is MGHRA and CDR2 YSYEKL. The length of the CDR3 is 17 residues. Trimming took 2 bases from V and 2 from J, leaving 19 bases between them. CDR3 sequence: CASSQHPDSFLAYEQYF. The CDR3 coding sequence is TGCGCCAGCAGCCAACATCCAGACAGCTTTTTAGCCTACGAGCAGTACTTC.

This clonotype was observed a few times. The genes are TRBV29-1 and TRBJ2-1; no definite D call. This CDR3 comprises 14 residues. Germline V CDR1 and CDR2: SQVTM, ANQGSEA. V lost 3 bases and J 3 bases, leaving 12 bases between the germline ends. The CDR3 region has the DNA TGCAGCGTTGAGTTAGGGTATCGCTACAATGAGCAGTTCTTC. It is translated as CSVELGYRYNEQFF.

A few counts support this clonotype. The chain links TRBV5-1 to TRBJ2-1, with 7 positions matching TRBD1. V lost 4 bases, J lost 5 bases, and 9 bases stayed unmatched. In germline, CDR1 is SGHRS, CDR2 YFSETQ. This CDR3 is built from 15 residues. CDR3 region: CASSPGDSPNNEQFF. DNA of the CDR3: TGCGCCAGCAGCCCCGGGGACAGTCCAAACAATGAGCAGTTCTTC.

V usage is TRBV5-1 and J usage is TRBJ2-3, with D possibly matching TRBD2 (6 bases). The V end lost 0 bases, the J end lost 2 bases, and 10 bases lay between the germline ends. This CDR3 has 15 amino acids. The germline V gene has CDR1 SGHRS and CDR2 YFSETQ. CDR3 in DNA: TGCGCCAGCAGCTTGGGGACTATGCACACAGATACGCAGTATTTT. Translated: CASSLGTMHTDTQYF.

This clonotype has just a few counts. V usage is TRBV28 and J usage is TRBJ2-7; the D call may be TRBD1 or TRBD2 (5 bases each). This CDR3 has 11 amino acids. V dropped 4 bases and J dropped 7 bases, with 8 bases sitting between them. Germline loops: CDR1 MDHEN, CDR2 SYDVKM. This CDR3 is CASSSGREQYF. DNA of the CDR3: TGTGCCAGCAGTTCGGGACGGGAGCAGTACTTC.

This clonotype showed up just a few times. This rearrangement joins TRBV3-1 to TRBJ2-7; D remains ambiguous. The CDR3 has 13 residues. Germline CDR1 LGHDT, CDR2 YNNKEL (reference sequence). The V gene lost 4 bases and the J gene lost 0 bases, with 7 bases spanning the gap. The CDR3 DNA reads TGTGCCAGCAGCCTGAGCAGCTCCTACGAGCAGTACTTC. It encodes CASSLSSSYEQYF.

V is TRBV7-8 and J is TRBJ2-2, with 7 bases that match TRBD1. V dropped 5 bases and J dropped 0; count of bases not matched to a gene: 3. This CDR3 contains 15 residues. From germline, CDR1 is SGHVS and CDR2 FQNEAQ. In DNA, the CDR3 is TGTGCCAGCAGCGACAGGGCTTCGAACACCGGGGAGCTGTTTTTT. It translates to CASSDRASNTGELFF.

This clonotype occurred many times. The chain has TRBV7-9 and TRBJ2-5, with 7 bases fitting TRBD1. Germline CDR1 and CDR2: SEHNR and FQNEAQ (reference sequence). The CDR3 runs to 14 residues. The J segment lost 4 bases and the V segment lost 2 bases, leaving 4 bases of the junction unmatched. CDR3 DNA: TGTGCCAGCAGCTTAATGACAGGGCGAGAGACCCAGTACTTC. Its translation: CASSLMTGRETQYF.